The T cell receptor (beta chain) under discussion was sequenced for a study of CD8 T cells in ankylosing spondylitis. TCRdb analysed the 5' RACE reads with MiXCR anew, one entry per CDR3 protein. Of 390,000 or so distinct CDR3 sequences in the sample, approximately 20% were seen once. Findings of the study overall: The clones that were linked to disease were reported to be significantly enriched in matched synovial fluid samples from ankylosing spondylitis patients. Fewer than ten highly homologous variants made up a TCR beta motif that seemed to typify ankylosing spondylitis blood. Previously reported in reactive arthritis synovial fluid and blood were some of the motif variants.

This clonotype has more than one count but fewer than ten. The target antigen is unknown. Germline assignment: CDR1 SGHRS and CDR2 YFSETQ. There are 16 residues in the CDR3. V dropped 0 bases and J dropped 7 bases, with 16 bases sitting between them. The sample consisted of blood, either unsorted or a sorted T cell fraction (not recorded which). The chain joins TRBV5-1 to TRBJ1-4, with D possibly matching TRBD1 (5 bases). The sequence was collected from a male donor with ankylosing spondylitis. The CDR3, as DNA: TGCGCCAGCAGCTTGGGGTCTATCCAGGGCGGTGAAAAACTGTTTTTT. It is translated as CASSLGSIQGGEKLFF.